The 29 T cell receptor beta chains listed next were all sequenced from one sample in a study of radiotherapy plus CTLA-4 blockade in lung cancer. Only in-frame clones appear in the TCRdb table, and some are missing; sequencing was by immunoSEQ multiplex PCR. The repertoire holds just over 14,000 clones, with about 70% as singletons. The specimen comprised peripheral blood, sampled from a patient treated with radiotherapy plus ipilimumab. Receptors were obtained from a human donor with non-small cell lung cancer whose response to radiotherapy plus ipilimumab could not be evaluated.

Concerning this clone: A junction boundary mismatches the germline segment, possibly from a read error. The chain combines TRBV19 with TRBJ2-3; 7 bases agree with TRBD2. CDR1 is LNHDA, CDR2 SQIVND, per germline (reference sequence). The CDR3 is 14 residues long. CDR3 sequence: CASSFGGITDTQSF. CDR3 nucleotide sequence: TGTGCCAGTAGCTTCGGGGGGATTACAGATACGCAGTCTTTT.

This chain links TRBV19 with TRBJ1-1; TRBD1 aligns across 8 bases. The CDR3 contains 12 residues. Germline assignment: CDR1 LNHDA and CDR2 SQIVND (reference sequence). Trimming at V came to 6 bases and at J to 11 bases, leaving 8 bases not matched to a gene. CDR3 bases: TGTGCCAGTAGCCTCGGACAGGGATCGGCTTTCTTT. Protein: CASSLGQGSAFF. The full variable domain, in which reference TRBV19 and TRBJ1-1 provide the parts outside the CDR3, is DGGITQSPKYLFRKEGQNVTLSCEQNLNHDAMYWYRQDPGQGLRLIYYSQIVNDFQKGDIAEGYSVSREKKESFPLTVTSAQKNPTAFYLCASSLGQGSAFFGQGTRLTVV.

The rearrangement joins TRBV5-4 to TRBJ1-1; D is unclear. In germline, CDR1 is SGHNT, CDR2 YYREEE (reference sequence). This CDR3 has 15 residues. Trimming pared 0 bases from V and 0 bases from J, leaving 9 bases between. The CDR3 spells CASSLDPGVNTEAFF. CDR3 DNA sequence: TGTGCCAGCAGCTTGGATCCCGGGGTGAACACTGAAGCTTTCTTT.

The sample holds a few counts of this clone. The V call is TRBV9, the J call TRBJ2-3, with 10 bases that match TRBD2. The CDR3 runs 16 residues. Trimming removed 3 bases from V and 0 bases from J; junction bases left unmatched: 4. Germline V gene sequence: CDR1 SGDLS, CDR2 YYNGEE. CDR3 sequence reads: CASSGSGGTSTDTQYF. The DNA for the CDR3 is TGTGCCAGCAGCGGTAGCGGGGGGACGAGCACAGATACGCAGTATTTT. The variable domain in full, with the rest retrieved from reference TRBV9 and TRBJ2-3, is DSGVTQTPKHLITATGQRVTLRCSPRSGDLSVYWYQQSLDQGLQFLIQYYNGEERAKGNILERFSAQQFPDLHSELNLSSLELGDSALYFCASSGSGGTSTDTQYFGPGTRLTVL.

V gene TRBV19 combines with J gene TRBJ1-1, with 8 bases matching TRBD1. The V gene's germline CDR1 is LNHDA and CDR2 SQIVND (reference sequence). This CDR3 comprises 14 residues. Trimming took 7 bases from V and 4 from J; bases not matched to a gene: 8. CDR3 in amino acids: CASKVGTGPTEAFF. In DNA form, the CDR3 reads TGTGCCAGTAAAGTCGGGACAGGTCCCACTGAAGCTTTCTTT.

The gene calls are TRBV5-1 and TRBJ2-2; TRBD1 matches 8 bases. Trimming cost V 4 bases and J 1 base; bases outside gene matches: 6. Germline V gene sequence: CDR1 SGHRS, CDR2 YFSETQ. CDR3 length: 16 residues. The CDR3 loop is CASSARGPVNTGELFF. The CDR3 nucleotides are TGCGCCAGCAGCGCCAGGGGGCCCGTGAACACCGGGGAGCTGTTTTTT.

V gene TRBV2 combines with J gene TRBJ1-5; no clear D. This CDR3 spans 13 amino acids. CDR1 is SNHLY, CDR2 FYNNEI, per germline. V lost 4 bases and J lost 5, with 9 bases in between. The DNA for the CDR3 is TGTGCCAGCAGTGCGGACTCCGATCAGCCCCAGCATTTT. This encodes CASSADSDQPQHF.

V and J are TRBV5-4 and TRBJ1-3, with a weak D call TRBD1 (5 bases). The ends were cut back, 4 bases at V and 0 bases at J, with 14 bases in the middle. CDR1 SGHNT and CDR2 YYREEE come from the germline V gene (reference sequence). The CDR3 runs to 16 residues. The CDR3 DNA reads as TGTGCCAGCAGCCCGAGGGGAGGCATCTCTGGAAACACCATATATTTT. Translated: CASSPRGGISGNTIYF.

V and J are TRBV19 and TRBJ1-1; 8 nucleotides agree with TRBD1. Germline V gene lookup returns CDR1 LNHDA and CDR2 SQIVND (reference sequence). The V segment lost 4 bases and the J segment 5 bases; nucleotides outside the gene matches: 6. This CDR3 has 14 residues. DNA for the CDR3: TGTGCCAGTAGTAGAGGGACAGGTCGGACTGAAGCTTTCTTT. It specifies CASSRGTGRTEAFF.

V is TRBV30 and J is TRBJ2-3; D is uncertain. Between the trimmed V and J ends, which lost 0 bases and 4 bases, there was a span of 11 bases. This CDR3 has 14 residues. The germline V gene encodes CDR1 GTSNPN and CDR2 SVGIG (reference sequence). The CDR3 is CAWSVLSGADTQYF. CDR3 bases: TGTGCCTGGAGTGTTCTCTCCGGAGCAGATACGCAGTATTTT.

The CDR3 loop is CASSPEGRDGYTF. For the CDR3, the DNA is TGTGCCAGCTCACCAGAAGGGAGAGATGGCTACACCTTC. This chain connects TRBV18 to TRBJ1-2; D uncertain. Germline CDR1 reads KGHSH; CDR2 reads LQKENI. There are 13 residues in the CDR3. V dropped 2 bases and J dropped 6 bases, with 10 bases sitting between them.

This CDR3 is CASSDQGSYGYTF. CDR3 sequence (DNA): TGTGCCAGCAGCGACCAGGGTTCTTATGGCTACACCTTC. The chain employs TRBV5-6 and TRBJ1-2; perhaps TRBD1 as D (5 bases). The CDR3 has 13 residues. CDR1 and CDR2 (germline): SGHDT, YYEEEE. V was clipped by 4 bases and J by 5 bases, with 12 bases between them.

The CDR3 coding sequence is TGCGCCAGTCGGGACGAGGGACAGAAGGAAAAACTGTTTTTT. Amino acid sequence: CASRDEGQKEKLFF. The genes are TRBV23-1 and TRBJ1-4, with TRBD1 identical over 7 bases. TRBV23-1 is sorted into the ORF group, with uncertain function. V trimming: 9 bases; J trimming: 8 bases; junction bases outside the gene matches: 12. This CDR3 is 14 amino acids long.

J is TRBJ1-2 and V is TRBV6-5; TRBD1 might be the D (5 bases). Germline lookup yields CDR1 MNHEY and CDR2 SVGAGI. The CDR3 sequence is 13 residues long. Trimming took 2 bases from V and 4 from J, leaving 8 bases between them. The CDR3: CASSYGGTYGYTF. CDR3 bases: TGTGCCAGCAGTTACGGCGGGACCTATGGCTACACCTTC.

This sequence joins TRBV4-3 and TRBJ1-2; D is uncertain. The germline V and J ends were trimmed by 1 base and 3 bases, with 6 bases remaining between them. The CDR3 contains 13 residues. Per germline, CDR1 LGHNA and CDR2 YSLEER. The CDR3 DNA reads as TGCGCCAGCAGCCAAGCCCCATACTATGGCTACACCTTC. Translated, it gives CASSQAPYYGYTF.

The V gene is TRBV6-1, the J gene TRBJ1-5, with a tentative D call TRBD1 (6 bases). The CDR3 spans 15 residues. The germline V gene encodes CDR1 MNHNS and CDR2 SASEGT. V was trimmed by 5 bases and J by 3 bases, leaving 14 bases between them. The CDR3 nucleotides are TGTGCCAGCAGTCAGGACAGTGGGCCCAATCAGCCCCAGCATTTT. This sequence encodes CASSQDSGPNQPQHF.

The chain is built from TRBV4-2 and TRBJ2-3, with 8 positions matching TRBD1. Germline V gene sequence: CDR1 LGHNA, CDR2 YNFKEQ. Trimming at V came to 7 bases and at J to 2 bases, leaving 5 bases not matched to a gene. CDR3 length: 14 residues. The CDR3 region is CASKPGQDTDTQYF. The CDR3 coding sequence is TGTGCCAGCAAGCCGGGACAGGACACAGATACGCAGTATTTT.

The chain recombines TRBV7-2 with TRBJ1-1, with D possibly being TRBD1 (6 bases). There are 14 residues in the CDR3. The germline V gene encodes CDR1 SGHTA and CDR2 FQGNSA. V shed 1 base and J shed 1 base, with 7 bases lying between them. The CDR3 region is CASSLVGANTEAFF. CDR3 nucleotides: TGTGCCAGCAGCTTAGTGGGGGCGAACACTGAAGCTTTCTTT.

This rearrangement joins TRBV28 to TRBJ2-5; the match to TRBD1 covers 7 bases. V shed 3 bases, J shed 1 base, and the junction held 2 bases outside the gene matches. Germline V gene sequence: CDR1 MDHEN, CDR2 SYDVKM. The CDR3 is made up of 14 amino acids. The CDR3 is CASSFGTAQETQYF. The DNA of the CDR3 is TGTGCCAGCAGTTTTGGGACAGCCCAAGAGACCCAGTACTTC.

The chain joins TRBV29-1 to TRBJ1-2; D ambiguous. This CDR3 spans 14 amino acids. Trimming left V 4 bases short and J 1 base short, with 13 bases between. The germline V gene encodes CDR1 SQVTM and CDR2 ANQGSEA. CDR3 coding DNA: TGCAGCGTTGGAGACCAGATTCATAACTATGGCTACACCTTC. It yields the protein CSVGDQIHNYGYTF.

A remark on this clone: A read error may produce the germline difference seen at one junction end. The chain is built from TRBV7-7 and TRBJ1-1; 7 positions agree with TRBD1. The CDR3 consists of 14 residues. CDR1 SSHAT and CDR2 FNYEAQ come from the germline V gene (reference sequence). The CDR3 is CASSHQGGDTEAFF. The DNA for the CDR3 is TGTGCTAGCAGCCATCAGGGGGGTGACACTGAAGCTTTCTTT.

V gene TRBV12-5 combines with J gene TRBJ1-2; TRBD1 aligns across 9 bases. This CDR3 comprises 15 residues. V dropped 1 base and J dropped 5; count of bases not matched to a gene: 5. The germline gives CDR1 LGHNT, CDR2 FRNRAP. CDR3 nucleotides: TGTGCTAGTGGTTTGGACTGGGACAGGGTGTATGGCTACACCTTC. It encodes CASGLDWDRVYGYTF.

With respect to this clone: The sample holds other DNA sequences that translate to the same CDR3. The genes are TRBV11-2 and TRBJ2-5, with D hard to call. Trimming cost V 0 bases and J 5 bases, with 4 bases left between them. The CDR3 is 12 amino acids. Germline CDR1 reads SGHAT; CDR2 reads FQNNGV. The CDR3 reads CASSLDRETQYF. CDR3 coding DNA: TGTGCCAGCAGCTTAGACAGGGAGACCCAGTACTTC.

A single count supports this clone. The chain carries TRBV28 and TRBJ2-6; 8 nucleotides match TRBD1. The CDR3 covers 18 residues. Germline V gives CDR1 MDHEN, CDR2 SYDVKM. V was clipped by 5 bases and J by 1 base; unmatched bases: 10. CDR3 protein: CASSPGQGVVSGANVLTF. CDR3 nucleotides: TGTGCCAGCAGTCCCGGACAGGGAGTAGTTTCTGGGGCCAACGTCCTGACTTTC.

Notes on this clone: One end of the junction does not line up with germline, which may come from a read error. V is TRBV13 and J is TRBJ1-2; D is unclear. Germline CDR1 PRHDT, CDR2 FYEKMQ (reference sequence). The CDR3 has 16 amino acids. The CDR3 DNA reads as TGTGCCAGCAGCCCCAGACGGCTCGGGGAAGTAGCTGGCTACCCCTTC. Translated, it gives CASSPRRLGEVAGYPF.

This chain links TRBV2 with TRBJ2-5, with D perhaps matching TRBD2 (6 bases). V was cut by 3 bases and J by 3 bases, with 14 bases left in between. The CDR3 is 15 residues long. Germline V gene data show CDR1 as SNHLY and CDR2 as FYNNEI. CDR3 in DNA: TGTGCCAGCAGTGAGGGGACGGCGGGGAAAGAGACCCAGTACTTC. This sequence encodes CASSEGTAGKETQYF.

The table lists this clone with a few counts. The chain is built from TRBV6-4 and TRBJ2-1; 9 positions agree with TRBD1. This CDR3 is 16 amino acids long. The germline CDR1 and CDR2 sequences are MRHNA and SNTAGT. J gave up 8 bases and V 4 bases, and 12 bases lay outside the gene matches. The CDR3 DNA reads TGTGCCAGCAGTGCAAAACCGGGACAGGGAGAGGATGAGCAGTTCTTC. This encodes CASSAKPGQGEDEQFF.

This clone has only one observation. This chain joins TRBV7-2 and TRBJ2-5; D is perhaps TRBD2 (6 bases). CDR1 and CDR2 from the germline V gene are SGHTA and FQGNSA. Trimming removed 1 base from V and 5 bases from J, with 20 bases in between. The CDR3 is 17 amino acids. CDR3 coding DNA: TGTGCCAGCAGCTTAGTTCGTGGAAGGGGACTTCGGGAGACCCAGTACTTC. Translation gives CASSLVRGRGLRETQYF.

This rearrangement joins TRBV30 to TRBJ2-5; no definite D call. Germline CDR1 and CDR2: GTSNPN and SVGIG (reference sequence). V was trimmed by 5 bases and J by 5 bases, leaving 12 bases between them. CDR3 size: 12 residues. The CDR3 coding sequence is TGTGCCTGGGCATCCTCGCGGGAGACCCAGTACTTC. It yields the protein CAWASSRETQYF.